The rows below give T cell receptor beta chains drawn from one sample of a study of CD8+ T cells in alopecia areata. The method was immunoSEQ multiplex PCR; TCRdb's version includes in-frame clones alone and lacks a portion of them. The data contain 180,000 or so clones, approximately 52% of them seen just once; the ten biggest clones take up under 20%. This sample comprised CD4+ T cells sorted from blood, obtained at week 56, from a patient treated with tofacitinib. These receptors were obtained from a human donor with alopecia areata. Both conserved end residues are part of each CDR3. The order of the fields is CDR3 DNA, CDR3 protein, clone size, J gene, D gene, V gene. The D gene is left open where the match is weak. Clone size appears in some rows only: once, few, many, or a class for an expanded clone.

DNA: TGTGCCAGCAGTTTATCAGGGGACAGGGCTTCCTACGAGCAGTACTTC; CDR3: CASSLSGDRASYEQYF; size: NA; J: TRBJ2-7; D: TRBD1; V: TRBV28
DNA: TGTGCCAGCAGCTTGGTGAGGAACACTGAAGCTTTCTTT; CDR3: CASSLVRNTEAFF; size: NA; J: TRBJ1-1; D: NA; V: TRBV5-6
DNA: TGTGCCAGCAGCTCCCCAGCGGGGGCGAAAGAGACCCAGTACTTC; CDR3: CASSSPAGAKETQYF; size: once; J: TRBJ2-5; D: TRBD2; V: TRBV7-2
DNA: TGTGCCAGCACCCTCTCGGGGGGTGCCTACAATGAGCAGTTCTTC; CDR3: CASTLSGGAYNEQFF; size: NA; J: TRBJ2-1; D: TRBD2; V: TRBV7-9
DNA: TGTGCCAGCAGTGAGCAGGGGAGTCAGCCCCAGCATTTT; CDR3: CASSEQGSQPQHF; size: NA; J: TRBJ1-5; D: NA; V: TRBV6-1
DNA: TGTGCCACCAGTGACAGCGGACAGGGGGACAGGGATGAGCAGTTCTTC; CDR3: CATSDSGQGDRDEQFF; size: NA; J: TRBJ2-1; D: TRBD1; V: TRBV15
DNA: TGTGCCAGCAGTGAAGTGAGCACAGATACGCAGTATTTT; CDR3: CASSEVSTDTQYF; size: NA; J: TRBJ2-3; D: NA; V: TRBV6-1
DNA: TGCAGCGTGCGGACAGGGGTTCGGTACGAGCAGTACTTC; CDR3: CSVRTGVRYEQYF; size: few; J: TRBJ2-7; D: TRBD1; V: TRBV29-1
DNA: TGTGCCAGCAGCTTCGAGGGGGGCCCCTACGAGCAGTACTTC; CDR3: CASSFEGGPYEQYF; size: NA; J: TRBJ2-7; D: NA; V: TRBV7-3
DNA: TGCAGCGTTGTTTGGAGGGGGAGCACTGAAGCTTTCTTT; CDR3: CSVVWRGSTEAFF; size: few; J: TRBJ1-1; D: NA; V: TRBV29-1
DNA: TGTGCCACCAGCAGAGAGTACTCCCTGAGTCGCAACGAGCAGTACTTC; CDR3: CATSREYSLSRNEQYF; size: once; J: TRBJ2-7; D: NA; V: TRBV15
DNA: TGCAGCGTTGATCGGCTAGCGGGGGGGGAGACCCAGTACTTC; CDR3: CSVDRLAGGETQYF; size: few; J: TRBJ2-5; D: TRBD2; V: TRBV29-1
DNA: TGCAGTGTTAGCAGGAGCCCTGAAGCTTTCTTT; CDR3: CSVSRSPEAFF; size: NA; J: TRBJ1-1; D: NA; V: TRBV20-1
DNA: TGCAGCGTTGAACGCGCTAACACTGAAGCTTTCTTT; CDR3: CSVERANTEAFF; size: NA; J: TRBJ1-1; D: NA; V: TRBV29-1
DNA: TGTGCCAGCAGTGATACCGGGGGGCACACTGAAGCTTTCTTT; CDR3: CASSDTGGHTEAFF; size: few; J: TRBJ1-1; D: NA; V: TRBV6-1
DNA: TGTGCCAGCAGTGAATCGGGGAGGGGTAATTCACCCCTCCACTTT; CDR3: CASSESGRGNSPLHF; size: NA; J: TRBJ1-6; D: NA; V: TRBV25-1
DNA: TGCAGCGCGAGGGAGGGGGACGGCTACACCTTC; CDR3: CSAREGDGYTF; size: few; J: TRBJ1-2; D: NA; V: TRBV29-1
DNA: TGTGCCTCGATCTCCAGGGAATGGAATTCACCCCTCCACTTT; CDR3: CASISREWNSPLHF; size: NA; J: TRBJ1-6; D: NA; V: TRBV30
DNA: TGTGCCAGCAGCTCAACAGGGGTATATGGCTTCACCTTC; CDR3: CASSSTGVYGFTF; size: NA; J: TRBJ1-2; D: TRBD1; V: TRBV6-5
DNA: TGTGCCACCAGATCGGGCGGGGGCTCAGGACAGCCCCAGCATTTT; CDR3: CATRSGGGSGQPQHF; size: NA; J: TRBJ1-5; D: NA; V: TRBV15
DNA: TGCGCCAGCAGCCAAGAAGTTTTGGCCGGGCAGTTCTTC; CDR3: CASSQEVLAGQFF; size: NA; J: TRBJ2-1; D: NA; V: TRBV4-1
DNA: TGCGCCAGCAGCCAACCGGTACAGGGGGACAACTATGGCTACACCTTC; CDR3: CASSQPVQGDNYGYTF; size: NA; J: TRBJ1-2; D: TRBD1; V: TRBV4-1
DNA: TGTGCCAGCAGCTCCGGACAGTACAATGAGCAGTTCTTC; CDR3: CASSSGQYNEQFF; size: NA; J: TRBJ2-1; D: NA; V: TRBV11-2
DNA: TGTGCCAGCAGCTTAGCGCTAAGTTGGGGTAATGAGCAGTTCTTC; CDR3: CASSLALSWGNEQFF; size: NA; J: TRBJ2-1; D: NA; V: TRBV7-9
DNA: TGCGCCAGCAGCTTGGCCAGGATGTCTGAAGCTTTCTTT; CDR3: CASSLARMSEAFF; size: few; J: TRBJ1-1; D: NA; V: TRBV5-1
DNA: TGTGCCACCAGCAGGACCGATGGGCCCAGAGACTTC; CDR3: CATSRTDGPRDF; size: NA; J: TRBJ2-5; D: NA; V: TRBV15
DNA: TGCAGCGTGAGGCGGGATGAGCAGTTCTTC; CDR3: CSVRRDEQFF; size: NA; J: TRBJ2-1; D: NA; V: TRBV29-1
DNA: TGTGCCAGCAGCACCGGGGACAGGGTAGTACCCGGCTACACCTTC; CDR3: CASSTGDRVVPGYTF; size: NA; J: TRBJ1-2; D: TRBD1; V: TRBV13
DNA: TGCAGCGCCCTTAGAACGGACGTTGAAGCTTTCTTT; CDR3: CSALRTDVEAFF; size: NA; J: TRBJ1-1; D: NA; V: TRBV29-1
DNA: TGTGCCAGCAGCTTACTGAGCACAGATACGCAGTATTTT; CDR3: CASSLLSTDTQYF; size: NA; J: TRBJ2-3; D: NA; V: TRBV7-9
DNA: TGTGCCAGCAGCCCAGGGTTCAATGAGCAGTTCTTC; CDR3: CASSPGFNEQFF; size: NA; J: TRBJ2-1; D: NA; V: TRBV7-6
DNA: TGTGCCAGCAATGGACTAAGGAACACTGAAGCTTTCTTT; CDR3: CASNGLRNTEAFF; size: NA; J: TRBJ1-1; D: NA; V: TRBV2
DNA: TGCGCCAGCAGCTTGGGTGAACTCGAATCACAGTTCTTC; CDR3: CASSLGELESQFF; size: NA; J: TRBJ2-1; D: NA; V: TRBV5-1